A single sample is the source of the 29 T cell receptor beta chains below, sequenced in a study of cytomegalovirus exposure and HLA in healthy donors. The repertoire was sequenced with immunoSEQ multiplex PCR; TCRdb's copy has only in-frame clones and lacks some. The repertoire has 130,000 or so clones, roughly 87% of them found once; the top ten carry about 10%. The sequenced sample consisted of PBMCs. These TCRs come from a woman between 18 and 29 years old in good health and CMV-seropositive.

In this sample, this clone turned up once. The gene calls are TRBV7-2 and TRBJ1-2, with D perhaps matching TRBD1 (5 bases). This CDR3 has 13 residues. Germline CDR1 is SGHTA and CDR2 is FQGNSA. The V and J ends lost 0 bases and 8 bases respectively, with 10 bases between them. The CDR3 spells CASSLAGGYGYTF. The DNA of the CDR3 is TGTGCCAGCAGCTTAGCCGGGGGGTACGGCTACACCTTC.

The V and J genes are TRBV15 and TRBJ1-1, with unresolved D. CDR1 is LNHNV and CDR2 is YYDKDF in the germline V gene (reference sequence). V lost 0 bases to trimming and J lost 1 base, with 9 bases between them. CDR3 length: 15 residues. CDR3 DNA sequence: TGTGCCACCAGCAGAGACGAGGGAACGAACACTGAAGCTTTCTTT. Protein product: CATSRDEGTNTEAFF.

The chain combines TRBV6-5 with TRBJ1-1; 10 bases are a match to TRBD1. The CDR3 runs to 15 residues. The V gene's germline CDR1 is MNHEY and CDR2 SVGAGI. V was clipped by 0 bases and J by 5 bases; unmatched bases: 3. CDR3 residues: CASSYSGTGVTEAFF. In nucleotides, the CDR3 is TGTGCCAGCAGTTACTCCGGGACAGGGGTTACTGAAGCTTTCTTT.

V gene TRBV6-1 combines with J gene TRBJ1-6; D is undetermined. This CDR3 spans 18 amino acids. CDR1 MNHNS and CDR2 SASEGT come from the germline V gene. The V and J ends lost 3 bases and 7 bases respectively, with 22 bases between them. CDR3 in DNA: TGTGCCAGCAGTGACCGTGAGGTCTCCCGGGGTTTAAATTCACCCCTCCACTTT. Translated, it gives CASSDREVSRGLNSPLHF.

V and J are TRBV9 and TRBJ2-5; the D gene is possibly TRBD2 (5 bases). The CDR3 runs to 13 residues. Germline V gives CDR1 SGDLS, CDR2 YYNGEE. The V end lost 4 bases, the J end lost 5 bases, and 12 bases lay between the germline ends. CDR3 in amino acids: CASSINPGETQYF. The CDR3, as DNA: TGTGCCAGCAGCATCAACCCGGGGGAGACCCAGTACTTC.

This chain uses TRBV19 with TRBJ1-1; D is uncertain. CDR3 size: 16 residues. V lost 5 bases and J lost 3, with 19 bases in between. CDR1 is LNHDA and CDR2 is SQIVND in the germline V gene (reference sequence). The CDR3 is CASSFYPVWGDTEAFF. CDR3 nucleotides: TGTGCCAGTAGTTTTTACCCCGTCTGGGGAGACACTGAAGCTTTCTTT.

The chain joins TRBV10-3 to TRBJ2-3; 9 bases agree with TRBD1. From germline, CDR1 is ENHRY and CDR2 SYGVKD. The J segment lost 2 bases and the V segment lost 4 bases, leaving 4 bases of the junction unmatched. CDR3 length equals 15 residues. The CDR3 DNA follows: TGTGCCATCAGTGTCTACAGGGGGCTCACAGATACGCAGTATTTT. This encodes CAISVYRGLTDTQYF.

V and J are TRBV7-9 and TRBJ1-4; TRBD1 is a possible D gene (5 bases). The CDR3 runs to 13 residues. CDR1 and CDR2 from the germline V gene are SEHNR and FQNEAQ (reference sequence). The V end lost 5 bases, the J end lost 8 bases, and 12 bases lay between the germline ends. The CDR3 region is CASSGGLTEKLFF. The CDR3 coding sequence is TGTGCCAGCAGCGGGGGGTTGACGGAAAAACTGTTTTTT.

The chain combines TRBV14 with TRBJ1-1, with D possibly matching TRBD1 (6 bases). V was cut by 4 bases and J by 6 bases, with 18 bases left in between. This CDR3 spans 15 amino acids. Germline lookup yields CDR1 SGHDN and CDR2 FVKESK. CDR3 nucleotide sequence: TGTGCCAGCAGCCGAACTACAGGGTTCGGCCCTGAAGCTTTCTTT. It yields the protein CASSRTTGFGPEAFF.

The chain recombines TRBV9 with TRBJ2-3; D is undetermined. Looked up from germline, CDR1 is SGDLS and CDR2 is YYNGEE. V lost 2 bases and J lost 0, with 13 bases in between. The length of the CDR3 is 16 residues. The CDR3 sequence is CASSVSAWHSTDTQYF. CDR3 coding DNA: TGTGCCAGCAGCGTCTCTGCATGGCATAGCACAGATACGCAGTATTTT.

The gene calls are TRBV10-2 and TRBJ2-7; D gene unclear. The CDR3 extends over 12 amino acids. The germline V gene encodes CDR1 WSHSY and CDR2 SAAADI. V was clipped by 4 bases and J by 3 bases, with 7 bases between them. The CDR3 protein is CASSGSSYEQYF. CDR3 DNA sequence: TGCGCCAGCAGTGGGTCGAGCTACGAGCAGTACTTC.

The CDR3 region has the DNA TGCGCCAGCAGCCCGCGGACAGCGGGACCCTACGAGCAGTACTTC. This gives the protein CASSPRTAGPYEQYF. The chain uses TRBV5-1 and TRBJ2-7, with a weak D call TRBD2 (7 bases). Germline CDR1 is SGHRS and CDR2 is YFSETQ. This CDR3 comprises 15 residues. Trimming removed 4 bases at V and 2 bases at J, with 16 bases between.

This clone was seen a single time. The chain combines TRBV5-1 with TRBJ2-1, with TRBD1 as a possible D gene (6 bases). V lost 3 bases and J 9 bases, leaving 10 bases between the germline ends. Looked up from germline, CDR1 is SGHRS and CDR2 is YFSETQ. The CDR3 contains 12 residues. CDR3 protein: CASSSGVGEQFF. In DNA, the CDR3 is TGCGCCAGCAGCTCAGGGGTCGGTGAGCAGTTCTTC.

The V call is TRBV19, the J call TRBJ2-3; D gene ambiguous. Trimming took 4 bases from V and 0 from J, leaving 11 bases between them. CDR1 and CDR2 from the germline V gene are LNHDA and SQIVND (reference sequence). The CDR3 covers 15 residues. The CDR3 DNA is TGTGCCAGTAGTAGCCGGAGCTCTAGCACAGATACGCAGTATTTT. Its protein product is CASSSRSSSTDTQYF.

The genes are TRBV19 and TRBJ1-5, with 9 bases that match TRBD1. The CDR3 runs 13 residues. Germline V lookup: CDR1 LNHDA, CDR2 SQIVND (reference sequence). The trim removed 8 bases at V and 5 bases at J, leaving 4 bases unmatched. CDR3 sequence (DNA): TGTGCCAGTCGGGACAGGGCCTATCAGCCCCAGCATTTT. Translation: CASRDRAYQPQHF.

The V gene is TRBV7-9, the J gene TRBJ1-6; 8 bases map to TRBD1. Germline lookup yields CDR1 SEHNR and CDR2 FQNEAQ (reference sequence). This CDR3 is 17 amino acids long. Losses at the gene ends were 4 bases for V and 6 bases for J; bases not matched to a gene: 11. In DNA form, the CDR3 reads TGTGCCAGCAGCTGGCGGGCCGGGACAGGACCTAATTCACCCCTCCACTTT. This codes for CASSWRAGTGPNSPLHF.

This clone showed up just once. The chain is built from TRBV4-3 and TRBJ1-5, with D perhaps matching TRBD1 (5 bases). The CDR3 covers 15 residues. CDR1 LGHNA and CDR2 YSLEER come from the germline V gene. Trimming cost V 0 bases and J 6 bases, with 12 bases left between them. This CDR3 is CASSQDSREGQPQHF. The CDR3 DNA reads as TGCGCCAGCAGCCAAGATTCCAGGGAAGGTCAGCCCCAGCATTTT.

Only one count was recorded for this clone. The chain has TRBV5-4 and TRBJ1-4; tentative D call: TRBD1 (6 bases). The CDR3 is made up of 14 amino acids. Trimming shortened V by 4 bases and J by 4 bases, and 11 bases separated the two germline ends. Per germline, CDR1 SGHNT and CDR2 YYREEE (reference sequence). CDR3 loop: CASSDRTVNEKLFF. The CDR3 bases are TGTGCCAGCAGCGACCGGACAGTTAATGAAAAACTGTTTTTT.

J is TRBJ1-4 and V is TRBV29-1; 7 nucleotides align to TRBD1. Per germline, CDR1 SQVTM and CDR2 ANQGSEA. CDR3 length: 13 amino acids. Trimming cost V 4 bases and J 3 bases; bases outside gene matches: 2. The CDR3 DNA is TGCAGCGTTGGGGACAGTCCTAATGAAAAACTGTTTTTT. Translation gives CSVGDSPNEKLFF.

The genes are TRBV5-1 and TRBJ1-6, with TRBD1 matching 7 bases. The CDR3 runs 15 residues. The V and J ends lost 0 bases and 5 bases, in that order; junction bases with no gene match: 2. From germline, CDR1 is SGHRS and CDR2 YFSETQ. The CDR3 bases are TGCGCCAGCAGCTTGGGACAGGGTGATAATTCACCCCTCCACTTT. It encodes CASSLGQGDNSPLHF.

The chain recombines TRBV5-4 with TRBJ2-2, with D tentatively TRBD2 (7 bases). The CDR3 spans 15 residues. The V gene's germline CDR1 is SGHNT and CDR2 YYREEE (reference sequence). V was pared by 4 bases and J by 6 bases, with 16 bases between. The CDR3 loop is CASSPRRGGAGELFF. The CDR3 region has the DNA TGTGCCAGCAGCCCTCGGAGGGGGGGCGCCGGGGAGCTGTTTTTT.

This clone was observed a handful of times. The genes are TRBV5-1 and TRBJ1-6; 7 bases align to TRBD1. With 7 bases clipped from V and 14 bases from J, the junction kept 9 bases outside the gene matches. Germline assignment: CDR1 SGHRS and CDR2 YFSETQ. The CDR3 is made up of 12 amino acids. CDR3 region: CASLSAQGSLHF. In nucleotides, the CDR3 is TGCGCCAGCCTTAGTGCACAGGGGTCCCTCCACTTT.

The CDR3 here is CASSEAGAYYGYTF. Here the CDR3 DNA reads TGTGCCAGCAGTGAAGCGGGGGCATACTATGGCTACACCTTC. The gene calls are TRBV6-1 and TRBJ1-2, with D possibly being TRBD1 (6 bases). V lost 0 bases and J 3 bases, leaving 8 bases between the germline ends. Germline CDR1 reads MNHNS; CDR2 reads SASEGT. There are 14 residues in the CDR3.

The genes are TRBV28 and TRBJ2-5; 7 positions match TRBD2. This CDR3 spans 16 amino acids. The germline CDR1 and CDR2 sequences are MDHEN and SYDVKM. The ends lost 5 bases at V and 1 base at J; junction bases unmatched: 10. For the CDR3, the DNA is TGTGCCAGCAGTGGTGTGGGTAAGCGGGGCCAAGAGACCCAGTACTTC. Translating gives CASSGVGKRGQETQYF.

The chain recombines TRBV5-6 with TRBJ1-1; 10 bases match TRBD1. The germline gives CDR1 SGHDT, CDR2 YYEEEE. The CDR3 has 15 residues. J gave up 5 bases and V 0 bases, and 4 bases lay outside the gene matches. As DNA, the CDR3 is TGTGCCAGCAGCTTGGGGGACAGGGGAAGGACTGAAGCTTTCTTT. Its protein product is CASSLGDRGRTEAFF.

In its sample, this clone was seen once. The gene calls are TRBV28 and TRBJ2-7; the match to TRBD1 covers 7 bases. The CDR3 has 15 amino acids. V gave up 8 bases and J gave up 2 bases; unmatched junction bases: 12. Germline CDR1 is MDHEN and CDR2 is SYDVKM. CDR3 nucleotide sequence: TGTGCCAGCTCCTCCCAGGGGGTGTCGGCCTACGAGCAGTACTTC. It translates to CASSSQGVSAYEQYF.

Regarding this clone: Other DNA sequences in this specimen translate into the identical CDR3. The chain has TRBV5-1 and TRBJ2-7, with 9 bases fitting TRBD1. Unmatched junction bases numbered 6, after V lost 7 bases and J lost 4 bases. Germline CDR1 SGHRS, CDR2 YFSETQ. The CDR3 consists of 13 residues. The CDR3 region is CASSLTGGYEQYF. DNA for the CDR3: TGCGCCAGCTCCCTGACAGGGGGGTACGAGCAGTACTTC.

This chain connects TRBV7-9 to TRBJ1-4; tentative D call: TRBD1 (5 bases). CDR3 length: 15 amino acids. Germline CDR1 reads SEHNR; CDR2 reads FQNEAQ (reference sequence). The V end was cut by 5 bases, the J end by 6 bases, with 16 bases between. CDR3 bases: TGTGCCAGCAGCGCCCCCCGGGGGTCGGATGAAAAACTGTTTTTT. Protein: CASSAPRGSDEKLFF.

V and J are TRBV2 and TRBJ2-1, with D possibly matching TRBD2 (5 bases). CDR1 is SNHLY, CDR2 FYNNEI, per germline. Trimming stripped 10 bases from V and 7 bases from J, with 23 bases between. This CDR3 has 15 residues. In DNA, the CDR3 is TGTGCCATCATCCCGGGAACTATCCTCCGAAATGAGCAGTTCTTC. Its translation: CAIIPGTILRNEQFF.